The 25 T cell receptor beta chains reported below all come from one sample, sequenced in a study of blood T cell repertoires in COVID-19 (dated by TCRdb to about 2020). Receptors were amplified or captured by the immunoSEQ multiplex PCR assay. In TCRdb, the immuneACCESS table is reduced to in-frame sequences with V and J assigned. These tables do not hold every clone; where another copy was compared, an unresolved V gene accounts for under half, and the others remain unexplained. In all, the sample holds roughly 250,000 clones, and about four fifths of those were seen once. Approximately 14% of the sample is in the top ten clones. Sequencing input: peripheral blood. The receptors here all came from a person aged 65 to 79 with COVID-19, enrolled during active disease.

The DNA of the CDR3 is TGTGCCAGCAGTTATCAGGGGATCAAGACCCAGTACTTC. Residues: CASSYQGIKTQYF. The chain links TRBV28 to TRBJ2-5; tentative D call: TRBD1 (6 bases). Trimming removed 4 bases at V and 6 bases at J, with 12 bases between. The germline gives CDR1 MDHEN, CDR2 SYDVKM. The CDR3 length is 13 residues.

This rearrangement joins TRBV6-1 to TRBJ2-7; 16 bases agree with TRBD2. The ends lost 0 bases at V and 6 bases at J; junction bases unmatched: 2. The CDR3 is 16 amino acids. Looked up from germline, CDR1 is MNHNS and CDR2 is SASEGT. This chain's CDR3 is CASSEAGLAGGSEQYF. CDR3 nucleotide sequence: TGTGCCAGCAGTGAAGCGGGACTAGCGGGAGGGAGCGAGCAGTACTTC.

This chain joins TRBV4-3 and TRBJ2-7; TRBD2 matches 9 bases. Trimming removed 0 bases from V and 3 bases from J; junction bases left unmatched: 3. The CDR3 covers 15 residues. The germline gives CDR1 LGHNA, CDR2 YSLEER. CDR3 DNA: TGCGCCAGCAGCCAAGATAGAGCGGGAGGCTACGAGCAGTACTTC. It encodes CASSQDRAGGYEQYF.

The chain recombines TRBV9 with TRBJ2-1; 11 bases align to TRBD1. The CDR3 spans 18 residues. Germline V gene sequence: CDR1 SGDLS, CDR2 YYNGEE. Germline trimming cut 2 bases from V and 0 bases from J; bases unmatched to any gene: 7. The CDR3 nucleotides read TGTGCCAGCAGCGTCGGGACAGGGGGAATTAGCTCCTACAATGAGCAGTTCTTC. This translates into CASSVGTGGISSYNEQFF.

This sequence joins TRBV25-1 and TRBJ1-2, with TRBD1 matching 9 bases. Germline CDR1 reads MGHDK; CDR2 reads SYGVNS. CDR3 length equals 15 residues. J lost 8 bases, V lost 6 bases, and 13 bases had no gene match. CDR3: CASRDQNRGRGGYTF. CDR3 coding DNA: TGTGCCAGCAGGGACCAGAACAGGGGGCGGGGAGGCTACACCTTC.

This rearrangement joins TRBV28 to TRBJ1-3, with D possibly matching TRBD1 (6 bases). The V gene lost 5 bases and the J gene lost 7 bases, with 12 bases spanning the gap. Germline loops: CDR1 MDHEN, CDR2 SYDVKM. CDR3 length: 13 amino acids. Here the CDR3 reads CASSPHTGNTIYF. As DNA, the CDR3 is TGTGCCAGCAGTCCCCATACAGGGAACACCATATATTTT.

This clone has more than one count but fewer than ten. The rearrangement uses TRBV9 and TRBJ2-7, with TRBD1 identical over 7 bases. Germline assignment: CDR1 SGDLS and CDR2 YYNGEE. Germline trimming cut 3 bases from V and 2 bases from J; bases unmatched to any gene: 11. The CDR3 is 16 amino acids. The CDR3 sequence is CASSAGTAEKPYEQYF. The CDR3 bases are TGTGCCAGCAGCGCCGGGACAGCTGAAAAGCCCTACGAGCAGTACTTC.

V gene TRBV6-6 combines with J gene TRBJ2-7, with TRBD1 matching over 12 bases. Germline V lookup: CDR1 MNHNY, CDR2 SVGAGI (reference sequence). The CDR3 has 18 amino acids. After removal of 5 bases from V and 2 bases from J, the junction contained 13 bases not matched to a gene. CDR3 DNA sequence: TGTGCCAGCAGTGGATCCGGGACAGGGGGCGCCCCTCCCTACGAGCAGTACTTC. It yields the protein CASSGSGTGGAPPYEQYF.

The chain links TRBV10-3 to TRBJ2-1; 10 nucleotides line up with TRBD1. Germline V lookup: CDR1 ENHRY, CDR2 SYGVKD. V lost 6 bases to trimming and J lost 8 bases; unmatched junction nucleotides: 10. The CDR3 is made up of 15 amino acids. In DNA form, the CDR3 reads TGTGCCATCAGCTCTGGGGGACAGGGGTTCGATGAGCAGTTCTTC. It translates to CAISSGGQGFDEQFF.

The genes are TRBV7-2 and TRBJ1-4; a weak D match, TRBD1 (5 bases). The CDR3 loop spans 14 amino acids. Germline CDR1 reads SGHTA; CDR2 reads FQGNSA. V lost 4 bases, J lost 5 bases, and 11 bases lay in between. The CDR3 sequence is CASSSRTRNEKLFF. DNA for the CDR3: TGTGCCAGCAGCTCCAGGACACGAAATGAAAAACTGTTTTTT.

The chain carries TRBV11-2 and TRBJ2-3, with TRBD2 identical over 8 bases. After removal of 5 bases from V and 4 bases from J, the junction contained 8 bases not matched to a gene. The CDR3 covers 15 residues. Looked up from germline, CDR1 is SGHAT and CDR2 is FQNNGV. This CDR3 is CASSRAGLAADTQYF. The CDR3 coding sequence is TGTGCCAGCAGCCGAGCAGGACTAGCTGCAGATACGCAGTATTTT.

The chain carries TRBV7-3 and TRBJ2-6; tentatively, D is TRBD1 (7 bases). V was trimmed by 4 bases and J by 4 bases, leaving 23 bases between them. This CDR3 comprises 19 residues. Germline V gene lookup returns CDR1 SGHTA and CDR2 FQGTGA. CDR3 loop: CASSSRGANGQGGANVLTF. The DNA for the CDR3 is TGTGCCAGCAGCTCCAGGGGGGCGAACGGACAAGGAGGGGCCAACGTCCTGACTTTC. Filled out from reference TRBV7-3 and TRBJ2-6, the complete variable domain reads GAGVSQTPSNKVTEKGKYVELRCDPISGHTALYWYRQSLGQGPEFLIYFQGTGAADDSGLPNDRFFAVRPEGSVSTLKIQRTERGDSAVYLCASSSRGANGQGGANVLTFGAGSRLTVL.

This chain connects TRBV28 to TRBJ1-5; D is undetermined. This CDR3 is 13 amino acids long. CDR1 is MDHEN and CDR2 is SYDVKM in the germline V gene. The V and J ends lost 11 bases and 4 bases respectively, with 15 bases between them. The DNA of the CDR3 is TGTGCCGCCAGCCATAGCCCGAATCAGCCCCAGCATTTT. As protein: CAASHSPNQPQHF. Complete variable domain (other parts from reference TRBV28 and TRBJ1-5): DVKVTQSSRYLVKRTGEKVFLECVQDMDHENMFWYRQDPGLGLRLIYFSYDVKMKEKGDIPEGYSVSREKKERFSLILESASTNQTSMYLCAASHSPNQPQHFGDGTRLSIL.

This chain joins TRBV9 and TRBJ2-6, with D possibly being TRBD1 (5 bases). V gave up 4 bases and J gave up 3 bases, with 14 bases separating them. Germline loops: CDR1 SGDLS, CDR2 YYNGEE. The CDR3 extends over 16 amino acids. In DNA form, the CDR3 reads TGTGCCAGCAGCCCCCGGGCAGGGAATGGGGCCAACGTCCTGACTTTC. Residues: CASSPRAGNGANVLTF. The full variable domain, with the rest looked up from reference TRBV9 and TRBJ2-6, is DSGVTQTPKHLITATGQRVTLRCSPRSGDLSVYWYQQSLDQGLQFLIQYYNGEERAKGNILERFSAQQFPDLHSELNLSSLELGDSALYFCASSPRAGNGANVLTFGAGSRLTVL.

This chain joins TRBV6-5 and TRBJ1-4; 9 bases are shared with TRBD1. With 6 bases clipped from V and 7 bases from J, the junction kept 9 bases outside the gene matches. The length of the CDR3 is 15 residues. Germline V gene data show CDR1 as MNHEY and CDR2 as SVGAGI. This chain's CDR3 is CASRGQGIRGEKLFF. CDR3 sequence (DNA): TGTGCCAGCAGAGGACAGGGGATTAGAGGTGAAAAACTGTTTTTT.

The chain uses TRBV27 and TRBJ1-1, with 9 bases fitting TRBD1. The CDR3 is made up of 17 amino acids. Trimming removed 0 bases from V and 3 bases from J; junction bases left unmatched: 8. Per germline, CDR1 MNHEY and CDR2 SMNVEV (reference sequence). CDR3 DNA: TGTGCCAGCAGTTTATCTAGATGGGACAGGGTAGACACTGAAGCTTTCTTT. Its protein product is CASSLSRWDRVDTEAFF.

The chain uses TRBV30 and TRBJ1-5; a possible D gene is TRBD1 (6 bases). Germline V gene sequence: CDR1 GTSNPN, CDR2 SVGIG (reference sequence). V was pared by 0 bases and J by 7 bases, with 16 bases between. This CDR3 has 15 amino acids. The CDR3 sequence: CAWSVPLGARQPQHF. CDR3 nucleotides: TGTGCCTGGAGTGTCCCGCTGGGGGCGAGGCAGCCCCAGCATTTT.

V usage is TRBV28 and J usage is TRBJ2-7, with a weak D call TRBD2 (6 bases). Per the germline V gene, CDR1 is MDHEN and CDR2 is SYDVKM. CDR3 length: 15 amino acids. V shed 2 bases and J shed 0 bases, with 11 bases lying between them. This chain's CDR3 is CASSLGGENSYEQYF. The CDR3 nucleotides read TGTGCCAGCAGTTTAGGCGGGGAGAACTCCTACGAGCAGTACTTC.

The chain links TRBV5-4 to TRBJ2-7; 8 bases map to TRBD2. This CDR3 region has 15 residues. The V and J ends lost 0 bases and 4 bases, in that order; junction bases with no gene match: 6. Germline CDR1 reads SGHNT; CDR2 reads YYREEE (reference sequence). Here the CDR3 reads CASSLVTSGGYEQYF. The CDR3 nucleotides are TGTGCCAGCAGCTTGGTAACTAGCGGAGGGTACGAGCAGTACTTC.

The chain joins TRBV12-5 to TRBJ2-3; 8 bases are a match to TRBD1. Per germline, CDR1 LGHNT and CDR2 FRNRAP. The CDR3 has 16 amino acids. The J segment lost 3 bases and the V segment lost 3 bases, leaving 8 bases of the junction unmatched. DNA for the CDR3: TGTGCTAGTGGTTTTTCAGCAGGGACAGGAACAGATACGCAGTATTTT. This sequence encodes CASGFSAGTGTDTQYF.

The sample holds one count of this clone. The junction and the germline gene differ at one end; a read error may be behind it. At the DNA level, this CDR3 is encoded by other sequences in the same sample as well. The V and J genes are TRBV30 and TRBJ2-7; 8 bases fit TRBD1. This CDR3 contains 12 residues. Looked up from germline, CDR1 is GTSNPN and CDR2 is SVGIG (reference sequence). The CDR3 here is CAFGTGPYEQYF. The DNA of the CDR3 is TGTGCCTTTGGGACAGGACCCTACGAGCAATACTTC.

The CDR3 sequence: CASSYRPGSRNEKLFF. The CDR3 nucleotides read TGTGCCAGCAGTTACCGGCCGGGTTCAAGGAATGAAAAACTGTTTTTT. The chain is built from TRBV6-6 and TRBJ1-4; D uncertain. From germline, CDR1 is MNHNY and CDR2 SVGAGI (reference sequence). The CDR3 spans 16 residues. Trimming took 2 bases from V and 5 from J, leaving 15 bases between them.

The chain links TRBV12-3 or TRBV12-4 to TRBJ2-5; 8 bases align to TRBD1. J was trimmed by 5 bases and V by 6 bases; bases with no gene match: 5. This CDR3 region has 13 residues. CDR3 bases: TGTGCCAGCAGCCGGACAGGGATGGAGACCCAGTACTTC. Translation gives CASSRTGMETQYF.

The rearrangement links TRBV7-3 to TRBJ2-1; D gene uncertain. V lost 5 bases and J lost 8, with 28 bases in between. The germline gives CDR1 SGHTA, CDR2 FQGTGA. There are 18 residues in the CDR3. CDR3 protein: CASSLDGWSQTPRDEQFF. CDR3 bases: TGTGCCAGCAGCCTTGATGGGTGGAGTCAAACCCCCCGAGATGAGCAGTTCTTC.

The chain carries TRBV28 and TRBJ2-2; a possible D gene is TRBD1 (6 bases). Germline CDR1 is MDHEN and CDR2 is SYDVKM. V was shortened by 6 bases and J by 2 bases, with 16 bases between the two germline ends. This CDR3 is built from 16 residues. The CDR3 loop reads CASRPTRGSNTGELFF. In DNA form, the CDR3 reads TGTGCCAGCAGACCGACCAGGGGTTCAAACACCGGGGAGCTGTTTTTT.